The 5 T cell receptor beta chains presented below share a single source sample, sequenced in a study of CD8+ T cells in alopecia areata. Investigators isolated RNA and reverse transcribed it into cDNA to act as the sequencing template. Clones were sequenced by immunoSEQ multiplex PCR, and TCRdb holds only the in-frame ones, with some missing. This sample has some 110,000 clones, with roughly 50% found just once. Treatment reported: oral pan-JAK inhibitor, 5-10 mg twice daily. The specimen was CD8+ T cells sorted from blood, collected at week 24, from a patient treated with tofacitinib. These receptors were taken from a human donor with alopecia areata.

The genes are TRBV7-9 and TRBJ2-7; D is unclear. Trimming removed 6 bases from V and 3 bases from J, with 12 bases in between. There are 13 residues in the CDR3. Looked up from germline, CDR1 is SEHNR and CDR2 is FQNEAQ (reference sequence). The CDR3 region has the DNA TGTGCCAGCAGGATGGAGAACTTCTACGAGCAGTACTTC. Amino acids: CASRMENFYEQYF.

The J gene is TRBJ2-7, the V gene TRBV10-3; no definite D call. The V and J ends lost 2 bases and 2 bases respectively, with 7 bases between them. This CDR3 has 13 amino acids. CDR1 and CDR2 (germline): ENHRY, SYGVKD. The CDR3 here is CAISEGQTYEQYF. Written as DNA, the CDR3 is TGTGCCATCAGTGAGGGTCAAACCTACGAGCAGTACTTC.

This clone was observed a handful of times. The chain carries TRBV30 and TRBJ1-6; D gene ambiguous. The CDR3 contains 13 residues. Germline CDR1 is GTSNPN and CDR2 is SVGIG (reference sequence). The V and J ends lost 6 bases and 0 bases respectively, with 6 bases between them. CDR3 nucleotide sequence: TGTGCCTGCGGGAGCTCCTATAATTCACCCCTCCACTTT. Protein sequence: CACGSSYNSPLHF.

This chain uses TRBV27 with TRBJ1-6; no reliable D call. CDR3 length: 13 amino acids. The V and J ends lost 2 bases and 12 bases respectively, with 11 bases between them. The V gene's germline CDR1 is MNHEY and CDR2 SMNVEV (reference sequence). The CDR3 DNA is TGTGCCAGCAGTTTAGCCCCTTTAGTACCCCTCCACTTT. It is translated as CASSLAPLVPLHF.

This clone was observed once. The chain employs TRBV6-5 and TRBJ2-5; D possibly corresponds to TRBD1 (6 bases). Germline V gives CDR1 MNHEY, CDR2 SVGAGI. The CDR3 consists of 13 residues. The ends were cut back, 6 bases at V and 4 bases at J, with 12 bases in the middle. CDR3 residues: CASSWTVGETQYF. The CDR3 nucleotides read TGTGCCAGCAGCTGGACAGTTGGAGAGACCCAGTACTTC.